The 27 T cell receptor beta chains listed next were all sequenced from one sample in a study of blood T cell repertoires in COVID-19 (dated by TCRdb to the early 2020s). The library relied on the immunoSEQ multiplex PCR assay. TCRdb took over this immuneACCESS table, retaining in-frame rearrangements with V and J assigned. Such tables are incomplete; in checked studies, under half of the missing clones stem from an unresolved V gene, and the remainder is unexplained. The sample profile shows 240,000 or so clones; 86% of them were found once. The ten largest clones represent roughly 2% of the sample. The sequenced material came from PBMCs or T cells enriched from blood (not recorded which). These receptors were obtained from a woman in her forties or fifties who had recovered from COVID-19.

In regard to this clone: Additional DNA sequences in this sample encode the identical CDR3. The chain joins TRBV27 to TRBJ1-2; 9 bases line up with TRBD1. From germline, CDR1 is MNHEY and CDR2 SMNVEV (reference sequence). Trimming removed 4 bases from V and 4 bases from J; junction bases left unmatched: 4. The CDR3 is made up of 14 amino acids. The CDR3 region is CASSSDRGIYGYTF. CDR3 in DNA: TGTGCCAGCAGTTCCGACAGGGGGATCTATGGCTACACCTTC.

In its sample, this clone was seen once. As DNA, the CDR3 is TGTGCCAGCAGCCCACCGGGACTAGCGGGGCGGGAGACCCAGTACTTC. This sequence encodes CASSPPGLAGRETQYF. V gene TRBV11-2 combines with J gene TRBJ2-5, with 13 positions matching TRBD2. The V gene's germline CDR1 is SGHAT and CDR2 FQNNGV. This CDR3 region has 16 residues. After removal of 5 bases from V and 5 bases from J, the junction contained 8 bases not matched to a gene.

The chain employs TRBV11-2 and TRBJ2-1; 7 bases fit TRBD2. This CDR3 is 15 amino acids long. V shed 5 bases and J 3 bases; nucleotides not matched to a gene: 7. Looked up from germline, CDR1 is SGHAT and CDR2 is FQNNGV. The CDR3 loop reads CASSRRTRSYNEQFF. DNA for the CDR3: TGTGCCAGCAGCCGCAGGACTAGAAGCTACAATGAGCAGTTCTTC.

The chain carries TRBV4-3 and TRBJ2-1; 10 bases map to TRBD2. V shed 0 bases and J 6 bases; nucleotides not matched to a gene: 5. The CDR3 contains 16 residues. Germline V CDR1 and CDR2: LGHNA, YSLEER. In DNA form, the CDR3 reads TGCGCCAGCAGCCAAGAACTCCCTAGCGGGAGCAATGAGCAGTTCTTC. Translating gives CASSQELPSGSNEQFF.

The chain combines TRBV7-9 with TRBJ2-2; 12 positions agree with TRBD2. With V trimmed by 5 bases and J by 7 bases, 5 bases remained unmatched. The germline CDR1 and CDR2 sequences are SEHNR and FQNEAQ (reference sequence). This CDR3 region has 15 residues. The CDR3 bases are TGTGCCAGCAGCCTCACGGGACTAGCGGGCGGGGAGCTGTTTTTT. Protein: CASSLTGLAGGELFF.

The CDR3 DNA is TGTGCCAGTAGTAACCGGGGTCGGCGGGGGAGCTACGAGCAGTACTTC. The encoded protein is CASSNRGRRGSYEQYF. J is TRBJ2-7 and V is TRBV19, with TRBD2 matching 7 bases. The CDR3 spans 16 residues. From germline, CDR1 is LNHDA and CDR2 SQIVND (reference sequence). V shed 4 bases, J shed 3 bases, and the junction held 12 bases outside the gene matches. The complete variable domain, with remaining parts taken from reference TRBV19 and TRBJ2-7, reads DGGITQSPKYLFRKEGQNVTLSCEQNLNHDAMYWYRQDPGQGLRLIYYSQIVNDFQKGDIAEGYSVSREKKESFPLTVTSAQKNPTAFYLCASSNRGRRGSYEQYFGPGTRLTVT.

In the case of this clone: Other DNA sequences in the same sample also yield this CDR3. The V call is TRBV9, the J call TRBJ2-7, with D hard to call. The length of the CDR3 is 13 residues. V shed 0 bases and J shed 3 bases, with 7 bases lying between them. From germline, CDR1 is SGDLS and CDR2 YYNGEE. The CDR3: CASSVGLSYEQYF. CDR3 bases: TGTGCCAGCAGCGTAGGCCTCAGCTACGAGCAGTACTTC.

This sequence joins TRBV30 and TRBJ2-5; no clear D. Germline V lookup: CDR1 GTSNPN, CDR2 SVGIG (reference sequence). V lost 0 bases to trimming and J lost 2 bases, with 10 bases between them. The CDR3 sequence is 14 residues long. CDR3 in DNA: TGTGCCTGGAGTGTATGGCCCATACAAGAGACCCAGTACTTC. Amino acid sequence: CAWSVWPIQETQYF.

The V call is TRBV19, the J call TRBJ1-5; 9 bases align to TRBD1. The germline CDR1 and CDR2 sequences are LNHDA and SQIVND (reference sequence). This CDR3 spans 17 amino acids. V gave up 6 bases and J gave up 1 base; unmatched junction bases: 10. CDR3 nucleotide sequence: TGTGCCAGTAGCAGGGGGTGGGGACAGGGAAGCAATCAGCCCCAGCATTTT. As protein: CASSRGWGQGSNQPQHF.

The genes are TRBV24-1 and TRBJ2-1; TRBD2 matches at 8 bases. This CDR3 region has 15 residues. V dropped 9 bases and J dropped 4; count of bases not matched to a gene: 10. Per germline, CDR1 KGHDR and CDR2 SFDVKD. The CDR3 reads CATRGGLADYNEQFF. Here the CDR3 DNA reads TGTGCCACCCGGGGGGGGCTAGCGGATTACAATGAGCAGTTCTTC.

The V call is TRBV11-3, the J call TRBJ2-1; 12 nucleotides line up with TRBD2. The CDR3 spans 18 residues. V dropped 0 bases and J dropped 6; count of bases not matched to a gene: 9. The germline V gene has CDR1 SGHNT and CDR2 YENEEA. CDR3 in amino acids: CASSLDRRRLAGVNEQFF. DNA for the CDR3: TGTGCCAGCAGCTTAGATAGGCGTCGACTAGCGGGGGTCAATGAGCAGTTCTTC.

The J gene is TRBJ2-1, the V gene TRBV27; 9 bases map to TRBD1. The CDR3 covers 16 residues. Germline V CDR1 and CDR2: MNHEY, SMNVEV (reference sequence). V lost 5 bases to trimming and J lost 5 bases; unmatched junction nucleotides: 10. CDR3 bases: TGTGCCAGCAGTCGTGACAGGGGGGCATCTAACAATGAGCAGTTCTTC. Its translation: CASSRDRGASNNEQFF.

This clone was seen only a few times. V gene TRBV27 combines with J gene TRBJ1-6; 9 nucleotides agree with TRBD1. The CDR3 loop spans 16 amino acids. The junction had 8 bases not matched to a gene; V was cut back by 5 bases and J by 6 bases. Germline V lookup: CDR1 MNHEY, CDR2 SMNVEV (reference sequence). In DNA, the CDR3 is TGTGCCAGCAGTCGGACAGGGGCCCGCCCTAATTCACCCCTCCACTTT. This sequence encodes CASSRTGARPNSPLHF.

The chain carries TRBV7-2 and TRBJ2-3, with 8 bases lining up with TRBD2. V shed 2 bases and J 1 base; nucleotides not matched to a gene: 8. The germline V gene encodes CDR1 SGHTA and CDR2 FQGNSA. This CDR3 region has 17 residues. The CDR3 region is CASSLYGGGRGTDTQYF. The CDR3 DNA is TGTGCCAGCAGCTTATACGGCGGGGGGCGGGGCACAGATACGCAGTATTTT.

The chain couples TRBV7-9 to TRBJ1-1, with D tentatively TRBD1 (5 bases). V shed 5 bases and J shed 0 bases, with 13 bases lying between them. The V gene's germline CDR1 is SEHNR and CDR2 FQNEAQ (reference sequence). The CDR3 length is 15 residues. The CDR3 is CASSPYRNLNTEAFF. CDR3 nucleotide sequence: TGTGCCAGCAGCCCCTACAGGAATTTGAACACTGAAGCTTTCTTT. Full variable domain (missing parts from reference TRBV7-9 and TRBJ1-1): DTGVSQNPRHKITKRGQNVTFRCDPISEHNRLYWYRQTLGQGPEFLTYFQNEAQLEKSRLLSDRFSAERPKGSFSTLEIQRTEQGDSAMYLCASSPYRNLNTEAFFGQGTRLTVV.

In its sample, this clone was seen a few times. This chain's CDR3 is CASSFYRETQYF. In DNA, the CDR3 is TGCGCCAGCAGCTTCTACAGGGAGACCCAGTACTTC. The chain carries TRBV5-1 and TRBJ2-5; a weak D match, TRBD1 (5 bases). Germline V gene lookup returns CDR1 SGHRS and CDR2 YFSETQ. The CDR3 spans 12 residues. With 2 bases removed from V and 5 bases from J, the gap between germline ends came to 7 bases. Full variable domain (missing parts from reference TRBV5-1 and TRBJ2-5): KAGVTQTPRYLIKTRGQQVTLSCSPISGHRSVSWYQQTPGQGLQFLFEYFSETQRNKGNFPGRFSGRQFSNSRSEMNVSTLELGDSALYLCASSFYRETQYFGPGTRLLVL.

CDR3 residues: CASSLPSGDTDTQYF. DNA of the CDR3: TGTGCCAGCAGCTTGCCTAGCGGGGACACAGATACGCAGTATTTT. J is TRBJ2-3 and V is TRBV5-4; 9 positions match TRBD2. There are 15 residues in the CDR3. In germline, CDR1 is SGHNT, CDR2 YYREEE (reference sequence). After removal of 1 base from V and 2 bases from J, the junction contained 2 bases not matched to a gene.

This chain links TRBV5-1 with TRBJ1-1; the D is unclear. The V end lost 0 bases, the J end lost 7 bases, and 7 bases lay between the germline ends. The germline V gene has CDR1 SGHRS and CDR2 YFSETQ. The CDR3 is 12 amino acids. This chain's CDR3 is CASSLAADEAFF. The CDR3 DNA follows: TGCGCCAGCAGCTTGGCGGCGGATGAAGCTTTCTTT.

This clone was observed a handful of times. The chain couples TRBV7-2 to TRBJ2-7, with a tentative D call TRBD2 (6 bases). Germline CDR1 reads SGHTA; CDR2 reads FQGNSA. V lost 3 bases, J lost 4 bases, and 13 bases lay in between. This CDR3 has 14 amino acids. The CDR3, as DNA: TGTGCCAGCAGCTTCGGAGGGAGCGTTTACGAGCAGTACTTC. It yields the protein CASSFGGSVYEQYF.

The chain is built from TRBV27 and TRBJ2-4, with 7 positions matching TRBD2. The CDR3 has 15 residues. V lost 5 bases and J lost 8; bases outside the gene matches: 12. CDR1 and CDR2 from the germline V gene are MNHEY and SMNVEV (reference sequence). CDR3 residues: CASSLGEGTGDIQYF. CDR3 sequence (DNA): TGTGCCAGCAGTCTCGGGGAGGGCACTGGGGACATTCAGTACTTC.

The chain couples TRBV9 to TRBJ2-1, with 12 bases aligning to TRBD2. Germline-derived CDR1 and CDR2 are SGDLS and YYNGEE. V was pared by 2 bases and J by 9 bases, with 3 bases of the junction left unmatched. The CDR3 contains 14 residues. The CDR3 DNA is TGTGCCAGCAGCGTGCGGACTAGCGGGATTGAGCAGTTCTTC. It codes for CASSVRTSGIEQFF.

The rearrangement joins TRBV19 to TRBJ2-7; TRBD2 might be the D (5 bases). The germline gives CDR1 LNHDA, CDR2 SQIVND (reference sequence). CDR3 length equals 12 residues. The V gene lost 5 bases and the J gene lost 5 bases, with 10 bases spanning the gap. CDR3 DNA: TGTGCCAGTAGTCACCCGGGGAACGAGCAGTACTTC. Its protein is CASSHPGNEQYF. The whole variable domain, remainder taken from reference TRBV19 and TRBJ2-7, is DGGITQSPKYLFRKEGQNVTLSCEQNLNHDAMYWYRQDPGQGLRLIYYSQIVNDFQKGDIAEGYSVSREKKESFPLTVTSAQKNPTAFYLCASSHPGNEQYFGPGTRLTVT.

This chain uses TRBV19 with TRBJ2-4; D is unresolved. CDR1 and CDR2 from the germline V gene are LNHDA and SQIVND (reference sequence). V was clipped by 2 bases and J by 5 bases, with 4 bases between them. CDR3 size: 12 residues. CDR3 DNA: TGTGCCAGTAGTATATCGGAAAACATTCAGTACTTC. Translation: CASSISENIQYF.

The V call is TRBV15, the J call TRBJ2-3; 10 bases align to TRBD1. CDR1 and CDR2 from the germline V gene are LNHNV and YYDKDF (reference sequence). The ends lost 11 bases at V and 0 bases at J; junction bases unmatched: 8. The CDR3 runs to 15 residues. CDR3 in amino acids: CAARQGATSTDTQYF. The CDR3 DNA follows: TGTGCCGCGCGACAGGGGGCAACTAGCACAGATACGCAGTATTTT.

The V and J genes are TRBV3-1 (or the pseudogene TRBV3-2) and TRBJ2-1, with D unclear. Trimming pared 0 bases from V and 3 bases from J, leaving 6 bases between. Germline CDR1 is LGHDT and CDR2 is YNNKEL (reference sequence). The CDR3 sequence is 14 residues long. DNA for the CDR3: TGTGCCAGCAGCCAAGATCCTGTCTACAATGAGCAGTTCTTC. This sequence encodes CASSQDPVYNEQFF.

The genes are TRBV29-1 and TRBJ2-3; 10 bases fit TRBD2. The germline V gene has CDR1 SQVTM and CDR2 ANQGSEA. V was pared by 4 bases and J by 4 bases, with 20 bases of the junction left unmatched. The CDR3 spans 19 residues. In DNA form, the CDR3 reads TGCAGCGTTGCCTATCGGCTAGCGGGAGCCCCCTGGGCCTCAGATACGCAGTATTTT. This sequence encodes CSVAYRLAGAPWASDTQYF.

The chain has TRBV7-3 and TRBJ2-1, with 14 bases lining up with TRBD2. The junction had 2 bases not matched to a gene; V was cut back by 0 bases and J by 7 bases. Germline CDR1 and CDR2: SGHTA and FQGTGA. The length of the CDR3 is 16 residues. The CDR3 is CASSLTGLAGVNEQFF. The CDR3 region has the DNA TGTGCCAGCAGCTTAACGGGACTAGCGGGAGTTAATGAGCAGTTCTTC.